The 6 T cell receptor beta chains below were found in one sample sequenced in a study of CD8 T cells in Susac syndrome. Random hexamers were used to reverse transcribe the RNA input (about 0.45 to 1 ug). Via MiXCR, TCRdb re-called the immunoSEQ multiplex PCR reads, giving one row per CDR3 protein. The sample consists of around 300,000 distinct CDR3 sequences, 65% to 90% of them appearing once. Sample: CD8+ T cells from PBMCs. All receptors derive from a human donor with multiple sclerosis.

The rearrangement uses TRBV12-3 or TRBV12-4 and TRBJ2-5; the match to TRBD2 covers 8 bases. V was clipped by 6 bases and J by 5 bases; unmatched bases: 5. This CDR3 is built from 13 residues. The CDR3 sequence: CASSQIAGETQYF. CDR3 DNA: TGTGCCAGCAGCCAGATAGCGGGGGAGACCCAGTACTTC.

The chain has TRBV5-4 and TRBJ2-1, with TRBD1 matching over 10 bases. Germline V gives CDR1 SGHNT, CDR2 YYREEE (reference sequence). Trimming took 7 bases from V and 8 from J; bases not matched to a gene: 18. This CDR3 comprises 17 residues. The CDR3 region is CASVLPGSGTGEDEQFF. DNA for the CDR3: TGTGCCAGCGTTCTTCCTGGCTCCGGGACAGGGGAGGATGAGCAGTTCTTC. Looking up the rest from reference TRBV5-4 and TRBJ2-1 gives the full variable domain: ETGVTQSPTHLIKTRGQQVTLRCSSQSGHNTVSWYQQALGQGPQFIFQYYREEENGRGNFPPRFSGLQFPNYSSELNVNALELDDSALYLCASVLPGSGTGEDEQFFGPGTRLTVL.

The CDR3, as DNA: TGTGCCAGCTTCGGACAGGGGGCTCGGGCATGGAAGCGGTCCGGGGAGCTGTTTTTT. Its protein is CASFGQGARAWKRSGELFF. The chain employs TRBV7-9 and TRBJ2-2; 11 nucleotides align to TRBD1. The V segment lost 8 bases and the J segment 6 bases; nucleotides outside the gene matches: 20. Germline V gives CDR1 SEHNR, CDR2 FQNEAQ (reference sequence). The CDR3 contains 19 residues. The complete variable domain, with remaining parts taken from reference TRBV7-9 and TRBJ2-2, reads DTGVSQNPRHKITKRGQNVTFRCDPISEHNRLYWYRQTLGQGPEFLTYFQNEAQLEKSRLLSDRFSAERPKGSFSTLEIQRTEQGDSAMYLCASFGQGARAWKRSGELFFGEGSRLTVL.

This sequence joins TRBV7-8 and TRBJ2-3; 14 positions agree with TRBD2. V dropped 5 bases and J dropped 6; count of bases not matched to a gene: 19. Per germline, CDR1 SGHVS and CDR2 FQNEAQ. The CDR3 is 20 residues long. CDR3 loop: CASSRSRFPTSGRASDTQYF. In DNA, the CDR3 is TGTGCCAGCAGCCGGTCGAGGTTCCCGACTAGCGGGAGGGCCTCTGATACGCAGTATTTT.

This clonotype came up once. The chain combines TRBV13 with TRBJ1-1; TRBD1 might be the D (5 bases). The CDR3 loop spans 15 amino acids. V was clipped by 0 bases and J by 5 bases, with 13 bases between them. CDR1 is PRHDT and CDR2 is FYEKMQ in the germline V gene (reference sequence). The CDR3 DNA follows: TGTGCCAGCAGCTTAGGCCTGGCAGGGAAGACTGAAGCTTTCTTT. It encodes CASSLGLAGKTEAFF.

The chain links TRBV28 to TRBJ2-1; D remains ambiguous. Trimming shortened V by 3 bases and J by 1 base, and 10 bases separated the two germline ends. The CDR3 has 15 residues. Per the germline V gene, CDR1 is MDHEN and CDR2 is SYDVKM. The CDR3 protein is CASSLVRLSYNEQFF. In DNA, the CDR3 is TGTGCCAGCAGTTTGGTCCGGCTATCCTACAATGAGCAGTTCTTC.